A selection of T cell receptor beta chains follows, all from one sample in a study of blood T cells in healthy people across ages. TCRdb used MiXCR to reprocess the 5' RACE reads, holding one entry per CDR3 protein. The profile shows approximately 800,000 distinct CDR3 sequences, 55% to 65% of them singletons. Sequences were obtained from blood. These receptors were taken from a man aged 25-40 years in good health. The CDR3 runs from the conserved cysteine through the conserved F or W. Each record gives: clone size, D gene, V gene, J gene, CDR3 DNA, CDR3 protein. The D gene is left open where the match is weak. Clone size appears in some rows only: once, few, many, or a class for an expanded clone.

-	-	TRBV5-6	TRBJ2-5	TGTGCCAGCAGCTCCTTAACCCAGATCCAAGAGACCCAGTACTTC	CASSSLTQIQETQYF
-	TRBD1	TRBV20-1	TRBJ2-5	TGCAGTGCTTTGGACAGGGAACTCCAAGAGACCCAGTACTTC	CSALDRELQETQYF
once	-	TRBV7-2	TRBJ2-7	TGTGCCAGCAGCTTAGAGAAGGGGTGGCCCTACGAGCAGTACTTC	CASSLEKGWPYEQYF
few	TRBD2	TRBV5-1	TRBJ2-7	TGCGCCAGCAGCTTGGAGAGGACTAGCATGTTGCAGTACTTC	CASSLERTSMLQYF
-	-	TRBV28	TRBJ1-1	TGTGCCAGCAGTTTAAGTACCCTGAACACTGAAGCTTTCTTT	CASSLSTLNTEAFF
-	TRBD1	TRBV7-9	TRBJ1-2	TGTGCCAGCAGCGTTGGACAGGGCGGTGACGGCTACACCTTC	CASSVGQGGDGYTF
many	-	TRBV10-3	TRBJ2-3	TGTGCCATCAGTGACAGGGAGTGGACAGATACGCAGTATTTT	CAISDREWTDTQYF
few	-	TRBV4-3	TRBJ2-5	TGCGCCAGCAGCCAAGAAGGGCAGGGGCAGTACTTC	CASSQEGQGQYF
few	-	TRBV9	TRBJ2-3	TGTGCCAGCAGCCCCAGGAGTACCTATAGCACAGATACGCAGTATTTT	CASSPRSTYSTDTQYF
-	-	TRBV21-1	TRBJ1-2	TGTGCCAGCAGCAAAGCCCAGGTGGCCCCCTTTGGCTACACCTTC	CASSKAQVAPFGYTF
-	-	TRBV13	TRBJ2-4	TGTGCCAGCAGCACTAGGGGAAACATTCAGTACTTC	CASSTRGNIQYF
-	-	TRBV7-3	TRBJ2-1	TGTGCCAGCAGCTTAACCATGGATGGTTACAATGAGCAGTTCTTC	CASSLTMDGYNEQFF
few	-	TRBV7-2	TRBJ1-2	TGTGCCAGCAGGCAGACAGGTCCCTATGGCTACACCTTC	CASRQTGPYGYTF
few	-	TRBV12-3/TRBV12-4	TRBJ1-2	TGTGCCAGCAGTTTAGAGGACCTCTATGGCTACACCTTC	CASSLEDLYGYTF
-	-	TRBV6-2/TRBV6-3	TRBJ2-3	TGTGCCAGCAGCCAGGGAGATTCTAGCACAGATACGCAGTATTTT	CASSQGDSSTDTQYF
-	-	TRBV3-1	TRBJ1-2	TGTGCCAGCAGCCACCAAAACGGTGGCTACACCTTC	CASSHQNGGYTF
-	-	TRBV4-2	TRBJ2-6	TGTGCCAGCAGCCAAGAACCTCGGGGGCTGGGAGGGGCCAACGTCCTGACTTTC	CASSQEPRGLGGANVLTF
few	-	TRBV20-1	TRBJ1-2	TGCAGTGCTAGAGATGGGAAACTCTATGGCTACACCTTC	CSARDGKLYGYTF
-	-	TRBV6-2/TRBV6-3	TRBJ2-7	TGTGCCAGCAGTTACTACAGGGTCGAGCAGTACTTC	CASSYYRVEQYF
-	TRBD2	TRBV7-2	TRBJ2-3	TGTGCCAGCAGCTTAGCTCCCAGACTAGCGGGGGAAGATACGCAGTATTTT	CASSLAPRLAGEDTQYF
-	-	TRBV6-2/TRBV6-3	TRBJ2-1	TGTGCCAGCAGTTACTCGGAAGGTTCTCAGTTCTTC	CASSYSEGSQFF
few	-	TRBV21-1	TRBJ2-6	TGTGCCAGCCTCGAGGTGTCCTCTGGGGCCAACGTCCTGACTTTC	CASLEVSSGANVLTF
few	-	TRBV3-1	TRBJ1-2	TGTGCCAGCAGCTCGAGGCCCGGTGGCTACTATGGCTACACCTTC	CASSSRPGGYYGYTF